The 14 T cell receptor beta chains below were found in one sample sequenced in a study of T-cell reconstitution after alpha-beta-depleted transplantation in children (dated by TCRdb to about 2016). Receptor libraries were prepared by PCR. Sequencing used an Illumina HiSeq 2500. Molecular barcoding was employed in the preparation of TCR libraries, with unique molecular identifiers being used to normalize TCRbeta repertoire quantification. TCRdb reprocessing: public reads trimmed at Q25 with fastp, clones called with MiXCR, in-frame beta chains kept. Merged by CDR3 protein, the rows form single entries marked with the most common genes and DNA. This sample lists a few hundred thousand distinct CDR3 sequences; 10% to 15% were detected once. The ten largest account for roughly 2.3% of the sample. According to the study, the label for this sample's treatment or condition signals: allogeneic hematopoietic cell transplantation with graft depleted of TCRalphabeta T cells and CD19 B cells.

Sequenced material: PBMCs, mostly from graft donor cells, taken 360 days after TCRalphabeta/CD19-depleted stem cell transplant. These receptors were taken from a male patient between 5 and 17 years old who had a stem cell transplant for acute myeloid leukemia, so the T cells may come from the graft donor.

Only a few counts were recorded for this clonotype. V gene TRBV4-2 combines with J gene TRBJ2-7; 8 nucleotides agree with TRBD2. Germline trimming cut 6 bases from V and 1 base from J; bases unmatched to any gene: 2. Germline values: CDR1 LGHNA, CDR2 YNFKEQ. The CDR3 loop spans 13 amino acids. The CDR3 spells CASRREASYEQYF. The CDR3 DNA sequence: TGTGCCAGCAGGCGGGAGGCGTCCTACGAGCAGTACTTC.

This clonotype was recorded a few times. This chain uses TRBV4-3 with TRBJ1-1, with D maybe TRBD1 (5 bases). The CDR3 has 15 amino acids. With 6 bases removed from V and 0 bases from J, the gap between germline ends came to 14 bases. Germline V CDR1 and CDR2: LGHNA, YSLEER. The CDR3 region has the DNA TGCGCCAGCAGTCGCCTCAAGGGGCTGAACACTGAAGCTTTCTTT. It encodes CASSRLKGLNTEAFF.

This clonotype was counted a few times. This rearrangement joins TRBV6-5 to TRBJ1-1, with a weak D call TRBD1 (5 bases). This CDR3 is built from 12 residues. Germline V lookup: CDR1 MNHEY, CDR2 SVGAGI. V lost 0 bases and J lost 11, with 10 bases in between. The CDR3 is CASSYSGGSAFF. CDR3 DNA: TGTGCCAGCAGTTACTCGGGGGGAAGTGCTTTCTTT.

The table lists this clonotype with many counts. The chain employs TRBV29-1 and TRBJ2-1, with D perhaps TRBD2 (6 bases). Germline-derived CDR1 and CDR2 are SQVTM and ANQGSEA. Trimming took off 6 bases at V and 7 bases at J, with 19 bases between the two ends. The CDR3 is 14 residues long. CDR3 residues: CSVAGSWRKNEQFF. The CDR3 nucleotides read TGCAGCGTCGCCGGGAGCTGGAGGAAAAATGAGCAGTTCTTC.

This clonotype occurred many times. The CDR3 loop is CASSLVYRGRENEQFF. The DNA for the CDR3 is TGTGCCAGCAGCTTAGTGTACAGGGGGCGCGAGAATGAGCAGTTCTTC. The chain links TRBV7-8 to TRBJ2-1, with TRBD1 identical over 9 bases. The CDR3 sequence is 16 residues long. The V segment lost 1 base and the J segment 7 bases; nucleotides outside the gene matches: 8. Germline V CDR1 and CDR2: SGHVS, FQNEAQ.

This clonotype was detected once. The CDR3 sequence: CASSLRVPSGSSGANVLTF. The CDR3 DNA reads as TGTGCCAGCAGTTTACGGGTCCCTAGCGGAAGCTCTGGGGCCAACGTCCTGACTTTC. This chain joins TRBV28 and TRBJ2-6; 7 bases map to TRBD2. J was trimmed by 0 bases and V by 2 bases; bases with no gene match: 10. The CDR3 is 19 residues long. Germline V gene lookup returns CDR1 MDHEN and CDR2 SYDVKM.

The rearrangement uses TRBV15 and TRBJ2-3; 7 bases are a match to TRBD2. After removal of 2 bases from V and 2 bases from J, the junction contained 10 bases not matched to a gene. Per germline, CDR1 LNHNV and CDR2 YYDKDF (reference sequence). This CDR3 spans 17 amino acids. The CDR3 spells CATSRPTSPYPTDTQYF. DNA for the CDR3: TGTGCCACCAGCAGACCGACTAGCCCTTACCCCACAGATACGCAGTATTTT.

The sample holds many counts of this clonotype. CDR3 loop: CSARAQTSGRDTQYF. The CDR3 coding sequence is TGCAGTGCTAGGGCCCAGACTAGCGGGAGAGATACGCAGTATTTT. The chain recombines TRBV20-1 with TRBJ2-3; 12 bases match TRBD2. With 3 bases clipped from V and 5 bases from J, the junction kept 6 bases outside the gene matches. The CDR3 extends over 15 amino acids. Germline V CDR1 and CDR2: DFQATT, SNEGSKA (reference sequence).

In its sample, this clonotype was seen many times. This rearrangement joins TRBV29-1 to TRBJ2-5; TRBD1 aligns across 10 bases. The CDR3 has 13 amino acids. Looked up from germline, CDR1 is SQVTM and CDR2 is ANQGSEA. After removal of 6 bases from V and 5 bases from J, the junction contained 6 bases not matched to a gene. In DNA, the CDR3 is TGCAGCGTGCCGGGACAGGGGCGGGAGACCCAGTACTTC. This gives the protein CSVPGQGRETQYF.

This clonotype has ten or more counts. The chain couples TRBV6-1 to TRBJ2-7; weak D call: TRBD1 (6 bases). V shed 4 bases and J shed 0 bases, with 10 bases lying between them. Germline V CDR1 and CDR2: MNHNS, SASEGT. The CDR3 is made up of 14 amino acids. This CDR3 is CASSGQGYSYEQYF. DNA for the CDR3: TGTGCCAGCAGTGGCCAGGGGTACTCCTACGAGCAGTACTTC.

The chain links TRBV4-3 to TRBJ1-5; 9 nucleotides agree with TRBD1. CDR1 and CDR2 from the germline V gene are LGHNA and YSLEER. The CDR3 is 19 amino acids. J lost 0 bases, V lost 3 bases, and 12 bases had no gene match. CDR3 in DNA: TGCGCCAGCAGCCACGGTCAGGACAGGGGAGCGAATAGCAATCAGCCCCAGCATTTT. Encoded protein: CASSHGQDRGANSNQPQHF.

This clonotype showed up many times. The V call is TRBV9, the J call TRBJ2-3; TRBD1 or TRBD2 may be the D gene (6 bases each). This CDR3 has 16 residues. Germline loops: CDR1 SGDLS, CDR2 YYNGEE. V lost 0 bases and J lost 4, with 15 bases in between. The CDR3 protein is CASSVGGGGGADTQYF. The CDR3 DNA reads as TGTGCCAGCAGCGTAGGAGGGGGAGGAGGGGCAGATACGCAGTATTTT.

The chain combines TRBV28 with TRBJ2-7, with D maybe TRBD2 (5 bases). V gave up 4 bases and J gave up 5 bases, with 18 bases separating them. CDR3 size: 15 residues. Per germline, CDR1 MDHEN and CDR2 SYDVKM. The CDR3 region is CASSSPGGPINEQYF. As DNA, the CDR3 is TGTGCCAGCAGTTCCCCCGGAGGCCCTATTAACGAGCAGTACTTC.

This clonotype has ten or more counts. The gene calls are TRBV11-2 and TRBJ2-3, with D maybe TRBD2 (6 bases). The CDR3 loop spans 15 amino acids. V was shortened by 5 bases and J by 2 bases, with 14 bases between the two germline ends. Per germline, CDR1 SGHAT and CDR2 FQNNGV. The CDR3 DNA sequence: TGTGCCAGCAGCATATGGGACTGGCCCACAGATACGCAGTATTTT. Translated, it gives CASSIWDWPTDTQYF.